This T cell receptor (beta chain) was identified in a study of beta chain features in type 1 diabetes. Whole-study context: The number of sorted cells examined across all samples was approximately 100 million. Study results and limitations: Small HLA sub-analyses could not settle whether HLA shapes TCRB rearrangement. Moderate yet significant TCRB CDR3 shortening was seen in Type 1 diabetes patients in all four CD4+ subsets.

A single heparinised draw of approximately 100 mL on average was taken per donor. Of note for this clone: What it binds is not known. Other nucleotide sequences from this sample produce the same CDR3.

This CDR3 contains 14 residues. In germline, CDR1 is SNHLY, CDR2 FYNNEI. V was clipped by 6 bases and J by 4 bases; unmatched bases: 5. Expressed TCRB transcripts were sequenced because the isolated RNA had all been reverse transcribed beforehand. Sequencing of naive, central memory and regulatory T cell samples gave an average of roughly 3.4 million reads. Sequencing used immunoSEQ multiplex PCR; TCRdb keeps in-frame clones, though not all of them. The table records 310,000 or so clones, around 8.5% of them present only once. The V gene is TRBV2, the J gene TRBJ2-1; TRBD1 matches 8 bases. The sequence was obtained from a man younger than 40 with type 1 diabetes. Sequencing was carried out using central memory CD4+ T cells from blood. Here the CDR3 DNA reads TGTGCCAGCAGCTTAGGGACAGGTTACAATGAGCAGTTCTTC. Translation: CASSLGTGYNEQFF.